This TCR beta chain appears in the sequencing data of a study of T cells in women clearing cervical HPV infection. Comments on this clone: The antigen is undetermined. The sequenced fragment ends 3 residues before the CDR3 boundary, so the rest is inferred from the germline J gene.

The germline gives CDR1 GTSNPN, CDR2 SVGIG (reference sequence). This CDR3 has 13 amino acids. V lost 5 bases to trimming and J lost 7 bases; unmatched junction nucleotides: 8. Repertoires were generated with immunoSEQ multiplex PCR, while TCRdb's copy carries only in-frame clones and drops some. The sample has 15,000 to 20,000 clones. Notes on the study in general: Cases carried less TRBV6-7 than controls: 0.11% versus 0.16%.

The receptor was derived from a woman aged 18 to 75 with a cervical HPV16 infection that either progressed to CIN3+ or cleared (not recorded which). Source material: blood buffy coat. The chain has TRBV30 and TRBJ1-5; 7 bases fit TRBD1. The CDR3 is CAWDDREGQPQHF. The CDR3 DNA, read in part, is TGTGCCTGGGACGACAGGGAAGGACAGCCC.